This is a list of T cell receptor beta chains from one sample in a study of T cell repertoires in cytomegalovirus infection. TCRdb reprocessed the reads via MiXCR and lists one record per CDR3 protein. The sample consists of roughly 280,000 distinct CDR3 sequences, roughly 13% of them appearing once. The material sequenced was PBMCs. The receptors shown here come from a human donor in good health (CMV status not recorded). Some clones in this sample may be carry-over from other donors' samples. Both conserved end residues are part of each CDR3. The D gene is left open where the match is weak. The size of a clone is reported for some rows only, either as once, few or many, or as a class for expanded clones.

j_gene: TRBJ2-2; abundance: few; v_gene: TRBV2; d_gene: NA; CDR3aa: CASSGNRVAGELFF; CDR3nt: TGTGCCAGCAGTGGGAACAGGGTGGCCGGGGAGCTGTTTTTT
j_gene: TRBJ1-4; abundance: few; v_gene: TRBV4-1; d_gene: TRBD1; CDR3aa: CASSLGTGGEKLFF; CDR3nt: TGCGCCAGCAGCCTCGGGACAGGGGGCGAAAAACTGTTTTTT
j_gene: TRBJ1-4; abundance: many; v_gene: TRBV7-6; d_gene: NA; CDR3aa: CATDGGTNEKLFF; CDR3nt: TGTGCCACGGATGGGGGAACTAATGAAAAACTGTTTTTT
j_gene: TRBJ2-3; abundance: many; v_gene: TRBV12-3/TRBV12-4; d_gene: TRBD1; CDR3aa: CASSYRTGGTQYF; CDR3nt: TGTGCCAGCAGTTACCGGACAGGGGGTACGCAGTATTTT
j_gene: TRBJ1-5; abundance: few; v_gene: TRBV24-1; d_gene: NA; CDR3aa: CATSDQGSSQPQHF; CDR3nt: TGTGCCACCAGTGATCAAGGGTCGAGTCAGCCCCAGCATTTT
j_gene: TRBJ1-4; abundance: few; v_gene: TRBV20-1; d_gene: TRBD1; CDR3aa: CSARDRAPEKLFF; CDR3nt: TGCAGTGCTAGGGACAGGGCACCGGAAAAACTGTTTTTT
j_gene: TRBJ2-7; abundance: many; v_gene: TRBV5-1; d_gene: TRBD2; CDR3aa: CASSSSGRIGSYEQYF; CDR3nt: TGCGCCAGCAGCTCTAGCGGGAGAATTGGTTCCTACGAGCAGTACTTC
j_gene: TRBJ2-7; abundance: many; v_gene: TRBV6-1; d_gene: TRBD1; CDR3aa: CASSDDSGTGGEQYF; CDR3nt: TGTGCCAGCAGTGACGATTCCGGGACAGGGGGCGAGCAGTACTTC
j_gene: TRBJ2-1; abundance: NA; v_gene: TRBV5-1; d_gene: NA; CDR3aa: CASSPGIWEQFF; CDR3nt: TGCGCCAGCAGCCCCGGAATTTGGGAGCAGTTCTTC
j_gene: TRBJ1-4; abundance: many; v_gene: TRBV12-3/TRBV12-4; d_gene: NA; CDR3aa: CASTPSGPGDEKLFF; CDR3nt: TGTGCCAGCACCCCCTCGGGCCCCGGGGATGAAAAACTGTTTTTT
j_gene: TRBJ2-5; abundance: NA; v_gene: TRBV19; d_gene: TRBD2; CDR3aa: CASSILAGAVQETQYF; CDR3nt: TGTGCCAGTAGTATCTTAGCGGGGGCGGTCCAAGAGACCCAGTACTTC
j_gene: TRBJ2-7; abundance: few; v_gene: TRBV2; d_gene: NA; CDR3aa: CASSAAGARSYEQYF; CDR3nt: TGTGCCAGCAGTGCGGCAGGGGCGAGGTCCTACGAGCAGTACTTC
j_gene: TRBJ2-2; abundance: many; v_gene: TRBV5-4; d_gene: NA; CDR3aa: CASRLGADTGELFF; CDR3nt: TGTGCCAGCCGTCTTGGAGCAGACACCGGGGAGCTGTTTTTT
j_gene: TRBJ2-2; abundance: NA; v_gene: TRBV2; d_gene: NA; CDR3aa: CASRGGGKNTGELFF; CDR3nt: TGTGCCAGCAGGGGGGGAGGAAAGAACACCGGGGAGCTGTTTTTT
j_gene: TRBJ2-2; abundance: NA; v_gene: TRBV5-1; d_gene: TRBD1; CDR3aa: CASTGGQGAGELFF; CDR3nt: TGCGCCAGCACTGGAGGACAGGGGGCCGGGGAGCTGTTTTTT
j_gene: TRBJ2-2; abundance: few; v_gene: TRBV7-2; d_gene: TRBD2; CDR3aa: CASSSPGLAGDPGELFF; CDR3nt: TGTGCCAGCAGTTCTCCGGGACTAGCGGGAGATCCCGGGGAGCTGTTTTTT
j_gene: TRBJ2-1; abundance: few; v_gene: TRBV2; d_gene: TRBD2; CDR3aa: CASSVREAYNEQFF; CDR3nt: TGTGCCAGCAGTGTGCGGGAGGCGTACAATGAGCAGTTCTTC
j_gene: TRBJ2-3; abundance: many; v_gene: TRBV28; d_gene: NA; CDR3aa: CASSKPGLSTDTQYF; CDR3nt: TGTGCCAGCAGCAAACCGGGACTTAGCACAGATACGCAGTATTTT
j_gene: TRBJ2-7; abundance: NA; v_gene: TRBV4-1; d_gene: NA; CDR3aa: CASCQEEMIGEQYF; CDR3nt: TGCGCCAGCTGCCAAGAAGAAATGATAGGCGAGCAGTACTTC
j_gene: TRBJ2-5; abundance: NA; v_gene: TRBV29-1; d_gene: NA; CDR3aa: CSAGSGTQYF; CDR3nt: TGCAGCGCGGGGTCCGGGACCCAGTACTTC
j_gene: TRBJ1-5; abundance: many; v_gene: TRBV7-2; d_gene: NA; CDR3aa: CASSLPGLGNQPQHF; CDR3nt: TGTGCCAGCAGCTTACCAGGGTTGGGCAATCAGCCCCAGCATTTT
j_gene: TRBJ1-1; abundance: few; v_gene: TRBV19; d_gene: NA; CDR3aa: CASSSRGRETEAFF; CDR3nt: TGTGCCAGTAGTTCCCGAGGCAGGGAAACTGAAGCTTTCTTT
j_gene: TRBJ2-3; abundance: few; v_gene: TRBV10-3; d_gene: TRBD2; CDR3aa: CASRLAGGGADTQYF; CDR3nt: TGTGCCAGCCGACTAGCGGGAGGAGGAGCTGATACGCAGTATTTT
j_gene: TRBJ2-1; abundance: few; v_gene: TRBV15; d_gene: TRBD1; CDR3aa: CATSGDRSFAYNEQFF; CDR3nt: TGTGCCACCAGCGGGGACAGGTCTTTTGCTTACAATGAGCAGTTCTTC
j_gene: TRBJ1-1; abundance: few; v_gene: TRBV2; d_gene: NA; CDR3aa: CASSEGAGRVGEAFF; CDR3nt: TGTGCCAGCAGTGAAGGGGCAGGGCGGGTTGGTGAAGCTTTCTTT
j_gene: TRBJ2-7; abundance: many; v_gene: TRBV7-2; d_gene: NA; CDR3aa: CASSTRLPSYEQYF; CDR3nt: TGTGCCAGCAGCACGAGACTACCTTCCTACGAGCAGTACTTC
j_gene: TRBJ2-2; abundance: many; v_gene: TRBV20-1; d_gene: TRBD2; CDR3aa: CSAYPAGTNTGELFF; CDR3nt: TGCAGTGCCTACCCAGCGGGAACGAACACCGGGGAGCTGTTTTTT